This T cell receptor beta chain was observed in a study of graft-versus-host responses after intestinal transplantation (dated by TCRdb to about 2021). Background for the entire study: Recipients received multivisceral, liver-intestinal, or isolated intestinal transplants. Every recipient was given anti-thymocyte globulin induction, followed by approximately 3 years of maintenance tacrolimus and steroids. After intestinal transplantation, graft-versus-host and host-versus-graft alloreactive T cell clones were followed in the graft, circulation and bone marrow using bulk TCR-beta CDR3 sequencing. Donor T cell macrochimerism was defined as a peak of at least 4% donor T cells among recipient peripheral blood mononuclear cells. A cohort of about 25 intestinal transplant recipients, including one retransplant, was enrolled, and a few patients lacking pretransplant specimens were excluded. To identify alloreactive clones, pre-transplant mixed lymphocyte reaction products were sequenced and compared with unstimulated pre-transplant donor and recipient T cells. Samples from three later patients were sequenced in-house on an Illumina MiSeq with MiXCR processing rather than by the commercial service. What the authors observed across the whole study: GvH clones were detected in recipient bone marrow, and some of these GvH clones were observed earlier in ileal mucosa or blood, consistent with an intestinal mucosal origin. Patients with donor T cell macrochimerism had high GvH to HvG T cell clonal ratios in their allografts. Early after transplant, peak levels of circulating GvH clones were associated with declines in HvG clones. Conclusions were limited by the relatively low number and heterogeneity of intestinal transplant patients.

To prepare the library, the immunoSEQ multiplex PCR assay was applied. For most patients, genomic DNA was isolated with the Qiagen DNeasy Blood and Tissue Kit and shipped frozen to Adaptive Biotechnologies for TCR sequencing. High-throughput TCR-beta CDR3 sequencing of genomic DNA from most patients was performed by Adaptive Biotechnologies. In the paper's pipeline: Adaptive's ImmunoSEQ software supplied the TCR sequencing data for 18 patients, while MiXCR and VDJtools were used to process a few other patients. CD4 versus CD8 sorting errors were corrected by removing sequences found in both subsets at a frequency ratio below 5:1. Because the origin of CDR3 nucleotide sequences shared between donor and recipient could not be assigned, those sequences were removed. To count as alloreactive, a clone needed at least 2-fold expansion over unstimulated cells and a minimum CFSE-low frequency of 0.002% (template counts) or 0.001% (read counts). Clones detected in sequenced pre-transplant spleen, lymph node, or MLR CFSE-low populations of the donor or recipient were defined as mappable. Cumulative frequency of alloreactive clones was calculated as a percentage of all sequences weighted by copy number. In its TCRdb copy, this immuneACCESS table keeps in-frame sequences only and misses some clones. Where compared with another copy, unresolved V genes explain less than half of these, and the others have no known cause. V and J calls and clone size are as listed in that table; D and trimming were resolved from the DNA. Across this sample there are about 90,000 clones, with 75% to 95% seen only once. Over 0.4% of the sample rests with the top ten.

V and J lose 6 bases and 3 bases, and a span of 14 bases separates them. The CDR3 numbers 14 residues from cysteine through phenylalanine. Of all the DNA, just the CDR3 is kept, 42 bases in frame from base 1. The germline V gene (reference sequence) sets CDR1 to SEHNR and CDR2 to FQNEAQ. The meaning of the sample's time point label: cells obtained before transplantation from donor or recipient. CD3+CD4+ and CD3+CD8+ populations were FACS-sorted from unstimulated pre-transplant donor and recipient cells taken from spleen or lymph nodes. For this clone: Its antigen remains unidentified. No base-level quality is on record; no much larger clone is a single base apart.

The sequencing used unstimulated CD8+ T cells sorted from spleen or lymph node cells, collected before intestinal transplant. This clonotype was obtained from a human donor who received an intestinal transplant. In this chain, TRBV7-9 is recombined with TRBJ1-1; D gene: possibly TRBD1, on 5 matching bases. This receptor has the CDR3 CASRPWGPYTEAFF. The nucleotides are TGTGCCAGCAGGCCATGGGGCCCGTACACTGAAGCTTTCTTT.